Listed below are T cell receptor beta chains from one sample, sequenced in a study of blood T cell repertoires in COVID-19. Repertoires were generated with immunoSEQ multiplex PCR, while TCRdb's copy carries only in-frame clones and drops some. Of tens of thousands of clones in the sample, nearly 90% are singletons; the top ten hold around 4.5%. Sequences were obtained from peripheral blood. The source is a man aged 60 to 69 with COVID-19, enrolled during active disease. CDR3s include the opening cysteine and the closing phenylalanine or tryptophan. Fields, in order: D gene, V gene, clone size, J gene, CDR3 DNA, CDR3 protein. The D gene is left open where the match is weak. Not every row has a clone size; where given, it reads once, few, many or a size class.

d_gene: TRBD1; v_gene: TRBV5-6; abundance: NA; j_gene: TRBJ1-1; CDR3nt: TGTGCCAGCAGCTTGGGAGGGGGCATCGCTGAAGCTTTCTTT; CDR3aa: CASSLGGGIAEAFF
d_gene: NA; v_gene: TRBV7-2; abundance: NA; j_gene: TRBJ2-2; CDR3nt: TGTGCCAGCAGCAAAACTAGAACGGAGGGGGAGCTGTTTTTT; CDR3aa: CASSKTRTEGELFF
d_gene: NA; v_gene: TRBV28; abundance: NA; j_gene: TRBJ1-1; CDR3nt: TGTGCCAGCAGTTTATGGCGGGACTCTGATCCTGAAGCTTTCTTT; CDR3aa: CASSLWRDSDPEAFF
d_gene: NA; v_gene: TRBV15; abundance: NA; j_gene: TRBJ1-2; CDR3nt: TGTGCCACCAGCAGAGGTCGAAGGTGGGGGGAAGCTAACTATGGCTACACCTTC; CDR3aa: CATSRGRRWGEANYGYTF
d_gene: TRBD2; v_gene: TRBV28; abundance: NA; j_gene: TRBJ2-7; CDR3nt: TGTGCCAGCAGCACCCGGACTGGCGGGAGCGAAGACGAGCAGTACTTC; CDR3aa: CASSTRTGGSEDEQYF
d_gene: TRBD2; v_gene: TRBV25-1; abundance: NA; j_gene: TRBJ2-5; CDR3nt: TGTGCCAGCCAGAATTATGGTAGCGGGAAGGGGACCCAGTACTTC; CDR3aa: CASQNYGSGKGTQYF
d_gene: TRBD1; v_gene: TRBV19; abundance: NA; j_gene: TRBJ1-1; CDR3nt: TGTGCCAGTAGTCCCGGACAGGGGATGTGGACTTTCTTT; CDR3aa: CASSPGQGMWTFF
d_gene: NA; v_gene: TRBV30; abundance: NA; j_gene: TRBJ1-3; CDR3nt: TGTGCCTGGACCCAAAACTCTGGAAACACCATATATTTT; CDR3aa: CAWTQNSGNTIYF
d_gene: NA; v_gene: TRBV2; abundance: NA; j_gene: TRBJ1-4; CDR3nt: TGTGCCAGCACTAAGGAGCAAGAACTGTTTTTT; CDR3aa: CASTKEQELFF
d_gene: TRBD2; v_gene: TRBV28; abundance: few; j_gene: TRBJ2-3; CDR3nt: TGTGCCGTAGCGGGAGTAGGGGATACGCAGTATTTT; CDR3aa: CAVAGVGDTQYF
d_gene: NA; v_gene: TRBV10-2; abundance: NA; j_gene: TRBJ1-2; CDR3nt: TGCGCCAGCAGTGATTCAGGGGTAGCTAACTATGGCTACACCTTC; CDR3aa: CASSDSGVANYGYTF